A single sample is the source of the 13 T cell receptor beta chains below, sequenced in a study of prognosis after radiotherapy for stage I lung cancer. Two-round multiplex PCR, the amplification method, yielded TCR beta CDR3 from genomic DNA. Primers specific to each TRBV and TRBJ gene drove first-round PCR. TCRdb recomputed calls from the multiplex PCR reads with MiXCR, one row per CDR3 protein. The sample holds fewer than 20,000 distinct CDR3 sequences, roughly 45% seen once. This sample comprised PBMCs, obtained before or after stereotactic body radiation therapy (not recorded which). The receptor source for this set is a donor older than 45 with non-small cell lung cancer.

The chain carries TRBV19 and TRBJ2-3, with D unclear. V was cut by 5 bases and J by 5 bases, with 14 bases left in between. Germline CDR1 and CDR2: LNHDA and SQIVND (reference sequence). The CDR3 contains 14 residues. CDR3 sequence: CASSPNSWVDTQYF. The CDR3 nucleotides read TGTGCCAGTAGTCCAAATTCCTGGGTAGATACGCAGTATTTT.

This clonotype occurred many times. The rearrangement uses TRBV29-1 and TRBJ1-1; D is unclear. Germline values: CDR1 SQVTM, CDR2 ANQGSEA. Trimming cost V 1 base and J 4 bases, with 13 bases left between them. The CDR3 contains 14 residues. This chain's CDR3 is CSVEARNSATEAFF. In DNA form, the CDR3 reads TGCAGCGTTGAAGCCAGGAATTCGGCCACTGAAGCTTTCTTT.

This clonotype has at least ten counts. This chain connects TRBV3-1 to TRBJ2-7; D unresolved. The V gene's germline CDR1 is LGHDT and CDR2 YNNKEL (reference sequence). Trimming removed 0 bases at V and 0 bases at J, with 0 bases between. This CDR3 is built from 12 residues. CDR3 in amino acids: CASSQDSYEQYF. The CDR3 nucleotides read TGTGCCAGCAGCCAAGACTCCTACGAGCAGTACTTC.

This clonotype was seen many times. The J gene is TRBJ2-5, the V gene TRBV18; 8 bases are shared with TRBD1. The length of the CDR3 is 15 residues. The junction had 6 bases not matched to a gene; V was cut back by 5 bases and J by 1 base. From germline, CDR1 is KGHSH and CDR2 LQKENI. The CDR3, as DNA: TGTGCCAGCTCATCACGAGACAGGGGCCAAGAGACCCAGTACTTC. This sequence encodes CASSSRDRGQETQYF.

The chain recombines TRBV5-1 with TRBJ2-1, with 8 bases identical to TRBD1. Trimming took 3 bases from V and 7 from J; bases not matched to a gene: 9. This CDR3 spans 15 amino acids. CDR1 and CDR2 (germline): SGHRS, YFSETQ. The CDR3 nucleotides read TGCGCCAGCAGCTCTGGACAGGGTGGCGGGAATGAGCAGTTCTTC. Residues: CASSSGQGGGNEQFF. The full variable domain, completed using reference TRBV5-1 and TRBJ2-1, is KAGVTQTPRYLIKTRGQQVTLSCSPISGHRSVSWYQQTPGQGLQFLFEYFSETQRNKGNFPGRFSGRQFSNSRSEMNVSTLELGDSALYLCASSSGQGGGNEQFFGPGTRLTVL.

As regards this clonotype: A far larger clone is just one base off, so this is likely a read error. This chain joins TRBV6-4 and TRBJ2-7, with D maybe TRBD1 (5 bases). Germline V gene sequence: CDR1 MRHNA, CDR2 SNTAGT. Between the trimmed V and J ends, which lost 3 bases and 2 bases, there was a span of 17 bases. The CDR3 is 16 amino acids. Here the CDR3 DNA reads TGTGCCAGCAGTGAATTCGACAGTGGGTTTCCCTACGAGCAGTACTTC. This encodes CASSEFDSGFPYEQYF.

This clonotype is medium-sized (0.01 to 0.1%) in the sample. The chain couples TRBV6-1 to TRBJ2-7; TRBD1 matches at 8 bases. CDR1 and CDR2 (germline): MNHNS, SASEGT. V gave up 7 bases and J gave up 2 bases; unmatched junction bases: 4. This CDR3 has 13 residues. CDR3 region: CASMDRAAYEQYF. The CDR3 nucleotides are TGTGCCAGCATGGACAGGGCCGCCTACGAGCAGTACTTC.

This clonotype was observed many times. The chain links TRBV4-2 to TRBJ2-1, with TRBD1 matching over 12 bases. Germline CDR1 is LGHNA and CDR2 is YNFKEQ. V trimming: 4 bases; J trimming: 9 bases; junction bases outside the gene matches: 10. The CDR3 has 16 amino acids. CDR3 bases: TGTGCCAGCAGCCCTTCCCTGGGACAGGGGGCGATTGAGCAGTTCTTC. Its translation is CASSPSLGQGAIEQFF.

This clonotype was counted at least ten times. The rearrangement uses TRBV5-4 and TRBJ1-2; D is perhaps TRBD1 (6 bases). CDR1 and CDR2 (germline): SGHNT, YYREEE (reference sequence). The CDR3 sequence is 15 residues long. The V gene lost 3 bases and the J gene lost 1 base, with 13 bases spanning the gap. The CDR3: CASSSAGRGNYGYTF. CDR3 nucleotide sequence: TGTGCCAGCAGCTCGGCTGGCAGGGGTAACTATGGCTACACCTTC.

With respect to this clonotype: At one end the junction does not follow the germline gene, possibly because of a read error. The chain joins TRBV7-9 to TRBJ1-2, with D tentatively TRBD1 (6 bases). Germline V lookup: CDR1 SEHNR, CDR2 FQNEAQ (reference sequence). The CDR3 is made up of 13 amino acids. The CDR3 DNA reads as TGTGCCAACAGCGAAAGGGGGGGGAGAGGCTACACCTTC. Its protein is CANSERGGRGYTF.

The chain uses TRBV27 and TRBJ2-7; tentatively, D is TRBD2 (7 bases). Trimming removed 9 bases at V and 4 bases at J, with 22 bases between. This CDR3 comprises 15 residues. Germline CDR1 is MNHEY and CDR2 is SMNVEV (reference sequence). CDR3 sequence reads: CARTWGGGSWYEQYF. The CDR3 DNA follows: TGTGCCAGGACTTGGGGAGGGGGGAGTTGGTACGAGCAGTACTTC.

This clonotype was recorded many times. The rearrangement links TRBV20-1 to TRBJ2-7; TRBD2 might be the D (5 bases). The ends were cut back, 5 bases at V and 0 bases at J, with 17 bases in the middle. This CDR3 comprises 15 residues. Germline V gene lookup returns CDR1 DFQATT and CDR2 SNEGSKA (reference sequence). The CDR3 DNA sequence: TGCAGTGCTGTACCTAGCCCTCCCCACTCCTACGAGCAGTACTTC. It yields the protein CSAVPSPPHSYEQYF.

Turning to this clonotype: One end of the junction varies from germline; a read error may be responsible. The V gene is TRBV9, the J gene TRBJ1-2; D gene uncertain. Germline loops: CDR1 SGDLS, CDR2 YYNGEE. This CDR3 has 12 residues. CDR3 region: CATSRNEGGYTF. The CDR3 nucleotides read TGTGCCACCAGCAGAAATGAGGGCGGCTACACCTTC.